Listed below are T cell receptor beta chains from one sample, sequenced in a study of blood T cell repertoires in COVID-19. Only in-frame clones appear in the TCRdb table, and some are missing; sequencing was by immunoSEQ multiplex PCR. Among about 300,000 clones listed, about nine tenths were seen once. The sample was PBMCs or T cells enriched from blood (not recorded which). The origin of the receptors is a man aged 25-45 years who had recovered from COVID-19. Each CDR3 is given with its conserved first and last residue. The size field is filled for only some rows; it gives once, few, many or a size class.

>TRBV15|.
CATSRFTQGGTGELFF
>TRBV5-8|once
CASSLVWREFGNEQFF
>TRBV19|few
CASQITLNRDRGHTDTQYF
>TRBV3-1/TRBV3-2|.
CASSARGFQPQHF
>TRBV4-1|.
CASSQPGGRDNEQFF
>TRBV10-1|.
CASSGPGQGLFNTQYF
>TRBV5-6|once
CASSQLGQSQETQYF
>TRBV28|.
CASSLGDRNPSPLHF
>TRBV5-1|once
CASSRGATNTEAFF
>TRBV29-1|.
CSGGWTEEETQYF
>TRBV11-2|.
CASRTGGVYEQYF
>TRBV14|.
CASSQEATGGKLGKLFF
>TRBV5-6|.
CASSLIRARLDEQFF
>TRBV4-1|.
CASSQDQGRDNQPQHF
>TRBV11-2|.
CASSLSRVETFEAFF
>TRBV3-1/TRBV3-2|.
CASSLRQTAEQFF
>TRBV28|.
CASSISDTYTEAFF
>TRBV27|.
CASSLSGGLEQYF
>TRBV7-8|once
CASSSGISTGEQYF
>TRBV28|.
CATYQGKFNEQFF
>TRBV30|.
CAWSVRSSGNTIYF
>TRBV3-1/TRBV3-2|.
CASSWTRRSRGELFF
>TRBV3-1/TRBV3-2|.
CASSQVRGRPRKNGYTF
>TRBV18|.
CASSPSGSGGAYEQYF
>TRBV16|.
CASSPMGAMTEAFF
>TRBV7-9|.
CASSWDRTSGNTIYF
>TRBV3-1/TRBV3-2|.
CASSLFRGETRLAPDTQYF
>TRBV18|.
CASSPRVEGEQFF
>TRBV5-1|.
CASTLTGSSGNTIYF
>TRBV6-5|.
CASRVDSNYGYTF
>TRBV2|.
CASSRDRGYEQYF
>TRBV5-1|.
CASSPFQGKNTEAFF
>TRBV4-1|.
CASSLRSQEVIGNTIYF
>TRBV11-3|.
CASSQGGPTDTQYF
>TRBV18|.
CASSSLGGKGAEAFF
>TRBV9|.
CASSVEGGIPNYGYTF
>TRBV21-1|.
CASRGQGAVYGYTF
>TRBV7-9|.
CASIGTDSHWGTQYF
>TRBV19|.
CASSMNGGETQYF
>TRBV10-1|few
CASSDEGGNEQYF
>TRBV3-1/TRBV3-2|.
CASSQLGANTEAFF